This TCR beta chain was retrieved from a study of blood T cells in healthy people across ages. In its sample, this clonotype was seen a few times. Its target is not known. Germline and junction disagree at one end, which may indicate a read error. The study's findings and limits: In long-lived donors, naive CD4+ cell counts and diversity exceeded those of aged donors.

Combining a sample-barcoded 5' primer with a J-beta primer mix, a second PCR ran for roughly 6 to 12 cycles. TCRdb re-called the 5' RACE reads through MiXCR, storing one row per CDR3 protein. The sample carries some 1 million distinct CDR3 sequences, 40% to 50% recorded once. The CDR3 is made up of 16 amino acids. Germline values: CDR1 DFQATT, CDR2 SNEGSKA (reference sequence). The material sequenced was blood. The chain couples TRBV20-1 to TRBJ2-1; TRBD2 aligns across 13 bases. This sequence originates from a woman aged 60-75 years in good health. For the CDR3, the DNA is TGCAGTGCTCGAGACCGGACTAGCGGGAGTTATGATGAGCAGTTCTTC. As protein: CSARDRTSGSYDEQFF.